This T cell receptor beta chain was recovered during a study of tumor and adjacent non-tumor tissue in lung cancer. No cell sorting was done before RNA was extracted from the tissue. Distant lung tissue was collected more than 3 cm away from the tumor edge. Chemotherapy-naive patients with new lung cancer underwent thoracic surgery in China, August–November 2014. As regards this clonotype: Its antigen remains unidentified. At one end, the junction sequence differs from germline, possibly due to a read error.

Study results and limitations: TCR diversity was significantly greater in tumor than normal lung tissue.

Three rounds of nested PCR, following a modified ARM-PCR protocol, produced the TCRbeta library. TCRdb recomputed calls from the multiplex PCR reads with MiXCR, one row per CDR3 protein. The table includes about 43,000 distinct CDR3 sequences, approximately 57% detected once. Germline V CDR1 and CDR2: LGHNA, YNFKEQ. The CDR3 sequence is 14 residues long. Specimen: distant non-tumor lung tissue. The V gene is TRBV4-2, the J gene TRBJ1-4; no reliable D call. The source of this sequence is a man aged 45-65 years with non-small cell lung cancer. DNA of the CDR3: TGTGCCAGTAGCCAAGGAGGCGTAAATGAAAAACTGTTTTTT. Protein sequence: CASSQGGVNEKLFF.